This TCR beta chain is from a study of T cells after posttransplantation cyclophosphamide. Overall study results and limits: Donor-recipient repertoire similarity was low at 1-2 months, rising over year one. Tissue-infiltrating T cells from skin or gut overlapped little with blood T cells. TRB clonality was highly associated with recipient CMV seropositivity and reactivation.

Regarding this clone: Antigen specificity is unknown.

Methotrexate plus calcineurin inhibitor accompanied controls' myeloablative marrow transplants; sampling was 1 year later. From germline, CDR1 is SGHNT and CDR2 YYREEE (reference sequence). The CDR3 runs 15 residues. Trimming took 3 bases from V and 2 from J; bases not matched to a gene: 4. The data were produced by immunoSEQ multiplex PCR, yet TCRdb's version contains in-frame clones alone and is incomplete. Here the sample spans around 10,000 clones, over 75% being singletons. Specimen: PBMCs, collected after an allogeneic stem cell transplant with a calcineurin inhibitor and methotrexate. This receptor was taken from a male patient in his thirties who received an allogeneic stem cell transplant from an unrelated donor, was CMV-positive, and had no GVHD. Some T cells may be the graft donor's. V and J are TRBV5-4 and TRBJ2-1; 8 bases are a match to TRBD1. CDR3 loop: CASSSTGDPYNEQFF. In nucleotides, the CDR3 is TGTGCCAGCAGCTCGACAGGGGATCCCTACAATGAGCAGTTCTTC. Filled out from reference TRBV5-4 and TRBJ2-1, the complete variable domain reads ETGVTQSPTHLIKTRGQQVTLRCSSQSGHNTVSWYQQALGQGPQFIFQYYREEENGRGNFPPRFSGLQFPNYSSELNVNALELDDSALYLCASSSTGDPYNEQFFGPGTRLTVL.